The source of this T cell receptor beta chain is a study of blood T cell repertoires in COVID-19. The overall study: The study drew acute and convalescent COVID-19 samples from the United States, Italy and Spain. The analysed material was cDNA or gDNA that came from T cells, B-cell-depleted T cells, or PBMCs.

Per the germline V gene, CDR1 is MDHEN and CDR2 is SYDVKM. The CDR3 extends over 15 amino acids. Trimming stripped 3 bases from V and 1 base from J, with 12 bases between. In the authors' methods: Estimation of nucleated cell counts was performed using reference gene primer amplification. The repertoire was sequenced with immunoSEQ multiplex PCR; TCRdb's copy has only in-frame clones and lacks some. The DNA gave D and trimming, while V, J and clone size come from that table. Here the sample spans about 51,000 clones, less than 85% being singletons. V is TRBV28 and J is TRBJ2-5, with TRBD1 as a possible D gene (5 bases). This clonotype originated in a man aged 45-60 years with acute or convalescent COVID-19. Sequencing was performed on peripheral blood. The CDR3 sequence is CASSFPGHLQETQYF. The CDR3 DNA reads as TGTGCCAGCAGTTTCCCTGGACATCTCCAAGAGACCCAGTACTTC.